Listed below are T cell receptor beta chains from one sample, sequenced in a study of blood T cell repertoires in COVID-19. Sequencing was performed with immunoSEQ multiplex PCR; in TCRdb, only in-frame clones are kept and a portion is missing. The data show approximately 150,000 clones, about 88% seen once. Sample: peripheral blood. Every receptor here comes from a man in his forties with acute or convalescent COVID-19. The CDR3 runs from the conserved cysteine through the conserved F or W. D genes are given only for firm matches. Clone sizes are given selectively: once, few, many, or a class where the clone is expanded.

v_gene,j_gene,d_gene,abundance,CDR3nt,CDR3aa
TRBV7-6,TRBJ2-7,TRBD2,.,TGTGCCAGCAGTTCAACTAGCGGGGGGCCCTATTCCTACGAGCAGTACTTC,CASSSTSGGPYSYEQYF
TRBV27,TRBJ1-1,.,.,TGTGCCAGCAGCCCGAACGCGGGCCTCCCTGAAGCTTTCTTT,CASSPNAGLPEAFF
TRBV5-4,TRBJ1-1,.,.,TGTGCCACCTCGTGGGGCCGGCGCACTGAAGCTTTCTTT,CATSWGRRTEAFF
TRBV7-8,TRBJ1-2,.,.,TGTGCCAGCAGCTCCTCGACCTTCCCGGAGGGGTATGGCTACACCTTC,CASSSSTFPEGYGYTF
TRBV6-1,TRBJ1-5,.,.,TGTGCCAGCAGTGAACGTTCCAGTACCAATCAGCCCCAGCATTTT,CASSERSSTNQPQHF
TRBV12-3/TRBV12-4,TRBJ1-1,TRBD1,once,TGTGCCAGCAGGGGACAGGGTGCCACTGAAGCTTTCTTT,CASRGQGATEAFF
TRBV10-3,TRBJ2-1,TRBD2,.,TGTGCCATCAGGGCGCAGACTAGCGGGGGGGCCAATGAGCAGTTCTTC,CAIRAQTSGGANEQFF
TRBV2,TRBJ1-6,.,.,TGTGCCAGCAGTGAGGACAGCTACACACCCCTCCACTTT,CASSEDSYTPLHF
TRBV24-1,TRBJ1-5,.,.,TGTGCCACCAGTGATTCAGGGAGCGGGTGGCCCCAGCATTTT,CATSDSGSGWPQHF
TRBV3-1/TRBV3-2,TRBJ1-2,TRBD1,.,TGTGCCAGCAGGGGGGACAGCTATGGCTACACCTTC,CASRGDSYGYTF
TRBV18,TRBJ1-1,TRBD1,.,TGTGCCAGCTCACCTCTACAGGGGGCCGACACTGAAGCTTTCTTT,CASSPLQGADTEAFF
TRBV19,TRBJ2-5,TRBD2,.,TGTGCCAGTAGTCCCGGGACTAGCTGTGTCGAGACCCAGTACTTC,CASSPGTSCVETQYF
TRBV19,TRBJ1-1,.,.,TGTGCCAGTAGTATCAGGGGCCCCACTGAAGCTTTCTTT,CASSIRGPTEAFF
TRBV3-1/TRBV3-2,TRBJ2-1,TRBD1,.,TGTGCCAGCAGGCCTACAGGGGGCTCCTACAATGAGCAGTTCTTC,CASRPTGGSYNEQFF
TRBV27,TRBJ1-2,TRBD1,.,TGTGCCAGCAAGAAGGACAGGGCCGATAACTATGGCTACACCTTC,CASKKDRADNYGYTF
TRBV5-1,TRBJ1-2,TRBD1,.,TGCGCCAGCAGCCTAGACAGGGCCGGGAATGGCTACACCTTC,CASSLDRAGNGYTF
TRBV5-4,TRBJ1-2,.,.,TGTGCCAGCAGCTTGGTAGATGCTAACTATGGCTACACCTTC,CASSLVDANYGYTF
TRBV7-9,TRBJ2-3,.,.,TGTGCCAGCAGCATACTTCCGGCAGATACGCAGTATTTT,CASSILPADTQYF
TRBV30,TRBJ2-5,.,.,TGTGCCTGGACAGGGGATTTACGAGAGACCCAGTACTTC,CAWTGDLRETQYF
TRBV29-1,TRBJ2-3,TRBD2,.,TGCAGCGTTGATGTAGCGGGAGCGCCTAGCACAGATACGCAGTATTTT,CSVDVAGAPSTDTQYF
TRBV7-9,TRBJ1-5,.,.,TGTGCCAGCAGCTTAGATGGCTCCAATCAGCCCCAGCATTTT,CASSLDGSNQPQHF
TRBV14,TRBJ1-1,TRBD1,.,TGTGCCAGCAGCCAAGTCCCGGGACAGGGACGGGTAACTGAAGCTTTCTTT,CASSQVPGQGRVTEAFF
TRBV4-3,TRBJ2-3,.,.,TGCGCCAGCAGCCAAGAAGGCGACAGTCAAAGGAATTTT,CASSQEGDSQRNF
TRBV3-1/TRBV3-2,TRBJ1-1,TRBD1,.,TGTGCCAGCAGCCGGCGACAGGGTTCCTTGAACACTGAAGCTTTCTTT,CASSRRQGSLNTEAFF
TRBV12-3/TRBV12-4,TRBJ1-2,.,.,TGTGCCAGCAGCCCTGGGGAGGGTGATGGCTACACCTTC,CASSPGEGDGYTF
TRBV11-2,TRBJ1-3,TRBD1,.,TGTGCCAGCAGCCCACAGGGGGCTTCTGGAAACACCATATATTTT,CASSPQGASGNTIYF
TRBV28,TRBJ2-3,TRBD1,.,TGTGCCAGCAGTTCCCGCGGACAGGGGATTCCAGATACGCAGTATTTT,CASSSRGQGIPDTQYF
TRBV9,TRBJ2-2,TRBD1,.,TGTGCCAGCAGCGCGGGACAGGGGAGGTCCGGGGAGCTGTTTTTT,CASSAGQGRSGELFF
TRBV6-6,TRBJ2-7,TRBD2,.,TGTGCCAGCAGCCCCGCGGGGGGAAAGTACGAGCAGTACTTC,CASSPAGGKYEQYF
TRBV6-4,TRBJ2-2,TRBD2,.,TGTGCCAGCAGTGAAGGGACTAGAACGAACACCGGGGAGCTGTTTTTT,CASSEGTRTNTGELFF
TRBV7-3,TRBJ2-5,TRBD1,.,TGTGCCAGCAGCCCAGGGGGATCGACAGAGACCCAGTACTTC,CASSPGGSTETQYF
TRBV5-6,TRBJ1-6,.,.,TGTGCCAGCAGCTTCGAGTACTCCTATAATTCACCCCTCCACTTT,CASSFEYSYNSPLHF
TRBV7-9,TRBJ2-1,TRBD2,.,TGTGCCAGCAGCTTAGCACTAGCGGGGGGGCCTGGATCGAATGAGCAGTTCTTC,CASSLALAGGPGSNEQFF
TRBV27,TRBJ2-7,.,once,TGTGCCAGCAGTCCCCAGGGATTCTACGAGCAGTACTTC,CASSPQGFYEQYF
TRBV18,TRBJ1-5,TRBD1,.,TGTGCCAGCTCACTAGGGACAGGGGGAGGGCAGCCCCAGCATTTT,CASSLGTGGGQPQHF
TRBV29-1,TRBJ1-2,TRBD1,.,TGCAGCGTTGAGGGGACAGGACCTTTCTATGGCTACACCTTC,CSVEGTGPFYGYTF
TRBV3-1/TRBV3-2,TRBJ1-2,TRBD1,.,TGTGCCAGCAGCCATACAGGGGAACAGCTTGGCTACACCTTC,CASSHTGEQLGYTF
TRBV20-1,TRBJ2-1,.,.,TGCAGTGCTAGTCTAGGATCCTACAATGAGCAGTTCTTC,CSASLGSYNEQFF